This T cell receptor (beta chain) was found in a study of blood T cell repertoires in COVID-19. CDR3 length equals 15 residues. Germline values: CDR1 SGDLS, CDR2 YYNGEE. Trimming left V 0 bases short and J 0 bases short, with 10 bases between. Sequenced by immunoSEQ multiplex PCR; TCRdb stores in-frame clones only, minus some. The sample has 350,000 to 450,000 clones; about 89% are singletons. The material sequenced was PBMCs or T cells enriched from blood (not recorded which). The gene calls are TRBV9 and TRBJ2-7; maybe TRBD1 (6 bases). This sequence originates from a middle-aged woman who had been exposed to COVID-19. The CDR3 loop reads CASSVGQGISYEQYF. Written as DNA, the CDR3 is TGTGCCAGCAGCGTAGGGCAGGGGATCTCCTACGAGCAGTACTTC.